This T cell receptor (beta chain) was sequenced in a study of Ad26.COV2.S vaccination and SARS-CoV-2 variants. The study, taken as a whole, reports: Analyses of TCR breadth and depth may have underestimated total T cell responses. Vaccinated and placebo-treated recipients had similar non-spike TCR breadth.

This clone was recorded a few times. Its antigen is unknown. Indicated treatment: 15 to 20 received Ad26.COV2.S at low or high dose, single or two shots; a few received placebo; per-sample allocation not given. Samples were taken on day 63 after the first vaccine or placebo injection. The table came from immunoSEQ multiplex PCR; TCRdb's copy has only in-frame clones and leaves some out. The sample lists hundreds of thousands of clones; roughly 90% were seen once. Per the germline V gene, CDR1 is SEHNR and CDR2 is FQNEAQ (reference sequence). This CDR3 contains 18 residues. V was clipped by 1 base and J by 0 bases, with 16 bases between them.

The chain employs TRBV7-9 and TRBJ1-5, with a tentative D call TRBD1 (6 bases). The sequence was obtained from a person between 18 and 65 years old who received the Ad26.COV2.S COVID-19 vaccine or a placebo. Source: peripheral blood, taken in a trial of Ad26.COV2.S vaccine versus placebo. CDR3 residues: CASSLGGGTKYSNQPQHF. In DNA, the CDR3 is TGTGCCAGCAGCTTAGGTGGCGGGACAAAGTATAGCAATCAGCCCCAGCATTTT.